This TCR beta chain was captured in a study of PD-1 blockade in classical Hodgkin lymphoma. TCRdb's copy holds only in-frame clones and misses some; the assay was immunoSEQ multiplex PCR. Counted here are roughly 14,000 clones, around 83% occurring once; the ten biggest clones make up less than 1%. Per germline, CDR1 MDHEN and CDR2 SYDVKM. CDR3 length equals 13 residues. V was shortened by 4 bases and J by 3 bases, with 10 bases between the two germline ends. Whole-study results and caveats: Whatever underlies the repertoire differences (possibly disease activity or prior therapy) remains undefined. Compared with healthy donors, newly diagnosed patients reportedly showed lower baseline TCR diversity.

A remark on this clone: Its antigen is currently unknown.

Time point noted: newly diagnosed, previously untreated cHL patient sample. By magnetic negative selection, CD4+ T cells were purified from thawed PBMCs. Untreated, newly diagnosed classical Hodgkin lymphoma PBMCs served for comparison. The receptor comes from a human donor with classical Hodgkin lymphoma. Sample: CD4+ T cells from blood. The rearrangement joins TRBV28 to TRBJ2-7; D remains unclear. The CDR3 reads CASSSINDYEQYF. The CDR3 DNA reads TGTGCCAGCAGTTCTATTAATGACTACGAGCAGTACTTC.